This is a list of T cell receptor beta chains from one sample in a study of cytomegalovirus exposure and HLA in healthy donors. The data were produced by immunoSEQ multiplex PCR, yet TCRdb's version contains in-frame clones alone and is incomplete. The table shows roughly 180,000 clones, with over 70% occurring only once. The sequencing sample was made of PBMCs. Source of these receptors: a male donor in good health and CMV-seronegative. CDR3s include the opening cysteine and the closing phenylalanine or tryptophan.

j_call: TRBJ1-6
v_call: TRBV7-8
cdr3_aa: CASSLAGTGLSPLHF

j_call: TRBJ1-1
v_call: TRBV7-6
cdr3_aa: CASSLARNTEAFF

j_call: TRBJ1-2
v_call: TRBV9
cdr3_aa: CASSGAHRTPYGYTF

j_call: TRBJ2-1
v_call: TRBV30
cdr3_aa: CAWSVPSRLGYQQFF

j_call: TRBJ1-1
v_call: TRBV7-9
cdr3_aa: CASSPPQGSTEAFF

j_call: TRBJ1-5
v_call: TRBV2
cdr3_aa: CASGDRINLANQPQHF

j_call: -
v_call: TRBV30
cdr3_aa: CAWSVAYEQYF

j_call: TRBJ2-1
v_call: TRBV6-5
cdr3_aa: CASSYFVGADNEQFF

j_call: TRBJ2-3
v_call: TRBV30
cdr3_aa: CAWSGVSTDTQYF

j_call: TRBJ2-7
v_call: TRBV18
cdr3_aa: CASSPLGDSSYEQYF

j_call: TRBJ1-2
v_call: TRBV10-2
cdr3_aa: CASISGTEGYGYTF

j_call: TRBJ2-1
v_call: TRBV6-6
cdr3_aa: CASSYSGGGAYNEQFF

j_call: TRBJ2-1
v_call: TRBV4-3
cdr3_aa: CASSQEEVVGPSSYNEQFF

j_call: TRBJ2-2
v_call: TRBV6-5
cdr3_aa: CASSYAAKNTGELFF

j_call: -
v_call: TRBV19
cdr3_aa: CASRPKLAGGSYEQYF

j_call: TRBJ1-5
v_call: TRBV9
cdr3_aa: CASSAQGNYQPQHF

j_call: TRBJ1-5
v_call: TRBV30
cdr3_aa: CAWSVRGLQPQHF

j_call: TRBJ2-4
v_call: TRBV27
cdr3_aa: CASSSSGHLAKNIQYF

j_call: TRBJ2-7
v_call: TRBV2
cdr3_aa: CARNGQGAPYEQYF

j_call: TRBJ1-5
v_call: TRBV6-5
cdr3_aa: CASSSLRSYGNQPQHF

j_call: TRBJ1-1
v_call: TRBV28
cdr3_aa: CASSLTFHRGAFF

j_call: TRBJ2-2
v_call: TRBV19
cdr3_aa: CASSIGFLQGTGELFF

j_call: TRBJ2-5
v_call: TRBV6-5
cdr3_aa: CASRISGGVLETQYF

j_call: TRBJ1-1
v_call: TRBV13
cdr3_aa: CASSSGGTEAFF

j_call: TRBJ2-7
v_call: TRBV5-4
cdr3_aa: CASRSGTSRTYEQYF

j_call: TRBJ2-4
v_call: TRBV5-1
cdr3_aa: CASSSNPGLAGEAKNIQYF

j_call: TRBJ2-6
v_call: TRBV2
cdr3_aa: CASSEAPSGANVLTF

j_call: -
v_call: TRBV6-5
cdr3_aa: CASSIGTRNYEQYF

j_call: TRBJ1-5
v_call: TRBV6-6
cdr3_aa: CASSRTGHSNQPQHF

j_call: TRBJ1-5
v_call: TRBV2
cdr3_aa: CASGRRGQPQHF

j_call: TRBJ1-3
v_call: TRBV28
cdr3_aa: CASSSPTVGNTIYF

j_call: TRBJ1-5
v_call: TRBV6-5
cdr3_aa: CASSYRQVSNQPQHF

j_call: TRBJ2-7
v_call: TRBV9
cdr3_aa: CASGSGVAQYF

j_call: TRBJ1-4
v_call: TRBV6-1
cdr3_aa: CATGTGVKLFF

j_call: TRBJ1-1
v_call: TRBV28
cdr3_aa: CASSPPGQGTPEAFF

j_call: TRBJ2-1
v_call: TRBV5-6
cdr3_aa: CASSLVSSYNEQFF

j_call: TRBJ1-5
v_call: TRBV4-1
cdr3_aa: CASSHLEDQPQHF

j_call: TRBJ1-5
v_call: TRBV28
cdr3_aa: CAIHKHNRVLPQHF

j_call: TRBJ1-2
v_call: TRBV27
cdr3_aa: CASSLSGNYGYTF

j_call: TRBJ2-1
v_call: TRBV29-1
cdr3_aa: CSQTTSDYNEQFF

j_call: TRBJ1-1
v_call: TRBV29-1
cdr3_aa: CSVSTDRLNTEAFF

j_call: TRBJ1-3
v_call: TRBV25-1
cdr3_aa: CARDRAGEAGNTIYF

j_call: TRBJ1-1
v_call: TRBV19
cdr3_aa: CASSQGIPEAFF

j_call: TRBJ1-5
v_call: TRBV6-1
cdr3_aa: CASHLGNQPQHF

j_call: TRBJ1-3
v_call: TRBV4-1
cdr3_aa: CASSPKTRGTSGNTIYF

j_call: TRBJ1-5
v_call: TRBV6-5
cdr3_aa: CASSWGGEQPQHF

j_call: TRBJ2-1
v_call: TRBV5-1
cdr3_aa: CASSLAVTSGTTNEQFF

j_call: TRBJ2-3
v_call: TRBV7-9
cdr3_aa: CASSLAGAFTDTQYF

j_call: TRBJ1-5
v_call: TRBV19
cdr3_aa: CASSISGASQPQHF

j_call: TRBJ2-7
v_call: TRBV20-1
cdr3_aa: CSAARDEQYF

j_call: TRBJ1-1
v_call: TRBV13
cdr3_aa: CASSLDRETEAFF